This T cell receptor beta chain was retrieved from a study of sequential checkpoint blockade in melanoma. Treatment in this sample: randomized to nivolumab then ipilimumab (arm A) or the reverse (arm B). PBMC sorting kept live CD3+CD8+ cells without CD19 or CD56. V lost 2 bases, J lost 5 bases, and 8 bases stayed unmatched. This CDR3 has 15 residues. CDR1 is MNHNS and CDR2 is SASEGT in the germline V gene. Some clones are missing from TCRdb's copy, which holds only in-frame ones; the method was immunoSEQ multiplex PCR. The data contain about 19,000 clones, 83% of them singletons. The sample was CD8+ T cells sorted from blood (inferred from file names), taken from a patient given nivolumab and ipilimumab in sequence. This TCR was sampled from a human donor with melanoma. The chain links TRBV6-1 to TRBJ1-2; 7 bases match TRBD1. The CDR3 DNA sequence: TGTGCCAGCAGTGAACGGGACCCAGGGGGTTATGGCTACACCTTC. Translated, it gives CASSERDPGGYGYTF.